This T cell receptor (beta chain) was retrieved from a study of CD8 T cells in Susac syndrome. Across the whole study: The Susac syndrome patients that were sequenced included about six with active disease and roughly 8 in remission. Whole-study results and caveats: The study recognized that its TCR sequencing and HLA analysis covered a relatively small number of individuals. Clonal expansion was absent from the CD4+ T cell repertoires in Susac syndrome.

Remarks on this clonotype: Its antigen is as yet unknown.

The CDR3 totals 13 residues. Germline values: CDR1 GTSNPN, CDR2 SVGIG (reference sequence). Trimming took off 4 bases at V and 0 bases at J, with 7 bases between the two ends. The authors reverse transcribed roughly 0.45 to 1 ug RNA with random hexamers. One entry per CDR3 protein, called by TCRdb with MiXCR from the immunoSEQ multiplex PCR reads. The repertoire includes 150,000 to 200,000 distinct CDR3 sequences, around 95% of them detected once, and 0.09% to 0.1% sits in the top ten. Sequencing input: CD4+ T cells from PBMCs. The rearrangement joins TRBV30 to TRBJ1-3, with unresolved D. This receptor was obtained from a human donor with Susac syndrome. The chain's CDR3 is CAWTHSSGNTIYF. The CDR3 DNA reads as TGTGCCTGGACCCACAGCTCTGGAAACACCATATATTTT.